This T cell receptor beta chain was documented in a study of CXCR3-negative and CXCR3-positive naive CD8 T cells. General observations from the study: With CXCR3 expression partially decreased after cryopreservation, most assays relied on fresh PBMCs.

The libraries of TRB cDNA were prepared using 5' RACE with UMI labels. Using the 5' RACE reads, TCRdb records one entry per CDR3 protein without DNA. The ten top clones account for about 1.4%, within a sample of about 39,000 distinct CDR3 sequences. Triplicate sorts, fewer than 350,000 cells apiece, were made for each CD8+ T cell subset. Phenotypically, naive CD8+ T cells corresponded to CD45RO-CCR7+CD27+CD95-. With respect to this clonotype: Its antigen is as yet unknown.

The CDR3 spans 12 residues. Germline V CDR1 and CDR2: MNHNY, SVGAGI (reference sequence). The TCR originated in a human donor in good health. Some clones in this sample may be carry-over from other donors' samples. This chain links TRBV6-6 with TRBJ2-1. Source material: naive CXCR3- CD8+ T cells from blood. Indicated subset: CD45RO-CCR7+CD27+CD95- naive CD8+ T cells lacking CXCR3 (TNR3-). CDR3 protein: CASSYSEDEQFF.